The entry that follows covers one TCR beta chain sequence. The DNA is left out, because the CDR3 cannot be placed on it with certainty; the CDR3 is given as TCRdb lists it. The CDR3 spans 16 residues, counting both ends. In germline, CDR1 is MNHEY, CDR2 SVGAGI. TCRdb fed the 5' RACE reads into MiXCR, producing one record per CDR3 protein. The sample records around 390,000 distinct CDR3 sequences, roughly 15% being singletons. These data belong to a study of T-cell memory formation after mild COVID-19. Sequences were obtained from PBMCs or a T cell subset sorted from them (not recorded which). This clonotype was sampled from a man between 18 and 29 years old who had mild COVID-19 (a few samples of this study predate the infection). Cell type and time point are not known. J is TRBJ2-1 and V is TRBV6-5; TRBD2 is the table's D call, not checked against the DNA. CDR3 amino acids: CASSSSTSGSYNEQFF.